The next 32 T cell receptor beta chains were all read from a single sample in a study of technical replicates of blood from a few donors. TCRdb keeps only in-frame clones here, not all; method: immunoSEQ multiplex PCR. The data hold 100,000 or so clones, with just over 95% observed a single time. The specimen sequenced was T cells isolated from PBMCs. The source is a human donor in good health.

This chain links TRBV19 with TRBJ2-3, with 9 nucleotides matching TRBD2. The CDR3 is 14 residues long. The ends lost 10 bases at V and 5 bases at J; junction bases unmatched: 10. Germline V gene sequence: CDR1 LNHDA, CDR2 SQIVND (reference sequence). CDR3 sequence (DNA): TGTGCCACCAAATCGGTAGCGGGAGTAGATACGCAGTATTTT. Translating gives CATKSVAGVDTQYF.

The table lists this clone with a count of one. CDR3 in amino acids: CASSEASSGTGGTEAFF. Here the CDR3 DNA reads TGTGCCAGCAGTGAAGCCTCTTCCGGGACAGGGGGCACTGAAGCTTTCTTT. The chain joins TRBV6-1 to TRBJ1-1; 11 bases align to TRBD1. There are 17 residues in the CDR3. Germline V CDR1 and CDR2: MNHNS, SASEGT. The ends lost 0 bases at V and 4 bases at J; junction bases unmatched: 7.

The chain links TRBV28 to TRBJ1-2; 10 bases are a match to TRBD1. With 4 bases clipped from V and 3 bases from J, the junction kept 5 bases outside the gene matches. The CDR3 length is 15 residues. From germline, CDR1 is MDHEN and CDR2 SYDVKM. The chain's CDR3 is CASSSTGGLDYGYTF. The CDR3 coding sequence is TGTGCCAGCAGTTCGACAGGGGGCTTGGACTATGGCTACACCTTC.

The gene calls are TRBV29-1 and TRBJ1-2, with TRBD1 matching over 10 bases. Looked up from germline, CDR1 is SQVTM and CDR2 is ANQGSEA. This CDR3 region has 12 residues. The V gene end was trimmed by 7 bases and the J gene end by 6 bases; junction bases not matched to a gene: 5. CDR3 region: CSGGQGPNGYTF. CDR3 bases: TGCAGCGGGGGACAGGGGCCCAATGGCTACACCTTC.

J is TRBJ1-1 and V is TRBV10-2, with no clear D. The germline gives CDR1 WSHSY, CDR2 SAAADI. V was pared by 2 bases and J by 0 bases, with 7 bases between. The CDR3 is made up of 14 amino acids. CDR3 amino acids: CASSELGMNTEAFF. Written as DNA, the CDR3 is TGCGCCAGCAGTGAGCTCGGGATGAACACTGAAGCTTTCTTT.

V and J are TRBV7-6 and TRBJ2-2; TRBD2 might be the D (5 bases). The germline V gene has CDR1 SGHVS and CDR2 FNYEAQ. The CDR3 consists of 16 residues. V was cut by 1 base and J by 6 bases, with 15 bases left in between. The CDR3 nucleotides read TGTGCCAGCAGCTTAGGATCCGGGGTGTGGGCCGGGGAGCTGTTTTTT. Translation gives CASSLGSGVWAGELFF.

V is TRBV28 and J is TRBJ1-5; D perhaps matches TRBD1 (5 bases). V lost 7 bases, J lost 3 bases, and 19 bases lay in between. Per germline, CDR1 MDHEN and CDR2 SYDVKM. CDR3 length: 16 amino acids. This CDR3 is CASIRQKRGINQPQHF. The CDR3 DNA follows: TGTGCCAGCATCCGCCAAAAACGGGGGATCAATCAGCCCCAGCATTTT.

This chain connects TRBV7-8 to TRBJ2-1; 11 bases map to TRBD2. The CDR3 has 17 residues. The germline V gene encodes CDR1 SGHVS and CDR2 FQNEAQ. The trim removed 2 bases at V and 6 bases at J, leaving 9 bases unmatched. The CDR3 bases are TGTGCCAGCAGCTTATTAGCGGGAGGGCCGTTGATCAATGAGCAGTTCTTC. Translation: CASSLLAGGPLINEQFF.

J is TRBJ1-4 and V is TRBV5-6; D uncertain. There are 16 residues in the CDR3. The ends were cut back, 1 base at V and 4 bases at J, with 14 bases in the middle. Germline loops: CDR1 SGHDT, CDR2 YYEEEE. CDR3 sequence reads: CASSLKPYSFNEKLFF. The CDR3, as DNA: TGTGCCAGCAGCTTGAAACCCTACTCCTTTAATGAAAAACTGTTTTTT. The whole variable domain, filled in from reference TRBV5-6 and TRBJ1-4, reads DAGVTQSPTHLIKTRGQQVTLRCSPKSGHDTVSWYQQALGQGPQFIFQYYEEEERQRGNFPDRFSGHQFPNYSSELNVNALLLGDSALYLCASSLKPYSFNEKLFFGSGTQLSVL.

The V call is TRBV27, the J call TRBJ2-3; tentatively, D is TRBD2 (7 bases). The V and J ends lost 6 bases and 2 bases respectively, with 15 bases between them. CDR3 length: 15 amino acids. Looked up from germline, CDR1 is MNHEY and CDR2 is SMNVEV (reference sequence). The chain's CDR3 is CASRPGGGLTDTQYF. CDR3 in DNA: TGTGCCAGCAGACCTGGGGGGGGGCTCACAGATACGCAGTATTTT.

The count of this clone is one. CDR3 residues: CASGSGQSYEQYF. The CDR3 DNA reads TGCGCCAGCGGTTCGGGACAGAGCTACGAGCAGTACTTC. The V and J genes are TRBV10-1 and TRBJ2-7; 7 positions match TRBD1. The CDR3 runs 13 residues. The V gene end was trimmed by 8 bases and the J gene end by 3 bases; junction bases not matched to a gene: 7. Germline assignment: CDR1 WNHNN and CDR2 SYGVQD (reference sequence).

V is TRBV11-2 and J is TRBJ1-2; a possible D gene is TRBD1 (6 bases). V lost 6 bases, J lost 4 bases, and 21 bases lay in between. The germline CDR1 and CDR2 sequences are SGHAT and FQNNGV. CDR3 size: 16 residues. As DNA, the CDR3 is TGTGCCAGCAGACCCGTCACAGGGAGGGTCCGCTATGGCTACACCTTC. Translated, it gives CASRPVTGRVRYGYTF.

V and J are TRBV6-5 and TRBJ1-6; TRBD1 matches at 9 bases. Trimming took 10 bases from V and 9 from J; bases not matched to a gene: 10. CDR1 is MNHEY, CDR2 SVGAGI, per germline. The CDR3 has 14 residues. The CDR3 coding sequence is TGTGCCACCCAACCGGGACAGGGAACTTCACCCCTCCACTTT. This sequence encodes CATQPGQGTSPLHF.

CDR3 residues: CASSLDMLSYEQYF. CDR3 sequence (DNA): TGTGCCAGCAGTCTGGACATGTTGTCCTACGAGCAGTACTTC. This chain joins TRBV28 and TRBJ2-7, with D tentatively TRBD1 (5 bases). V lost 5 bases, J lost 1 base, and 12 bases lay in between. The germline CDR1 and CDR2 sequences are MDHEN and SYDVKM. The CDR3 is 14 residues long.

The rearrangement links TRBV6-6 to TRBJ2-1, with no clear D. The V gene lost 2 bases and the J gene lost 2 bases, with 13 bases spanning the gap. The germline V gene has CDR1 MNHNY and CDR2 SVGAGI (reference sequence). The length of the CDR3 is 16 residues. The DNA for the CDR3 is TGTGCCAGCAGTTACGAGGCCGGGTTGGCCTACAATGAGCAGTTCTTC. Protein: CASSYEAGLAYNEQFF.

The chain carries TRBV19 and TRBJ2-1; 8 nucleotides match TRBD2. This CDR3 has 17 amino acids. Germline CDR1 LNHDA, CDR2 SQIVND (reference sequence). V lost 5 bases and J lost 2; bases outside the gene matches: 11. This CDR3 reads CASSRRASGYPYNEQFF. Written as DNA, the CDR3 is TGTGCCAGTAGTCGCCGGGCTAGCGGGTACCCCTACAATGAGCAGTTCTTC.

In DNA form, the CDR3 reads TGTGCCAGTAGTATAGGGCTAGCGGGAGTCTACGAGCAGTACTTC. It is translated as CASSIGLAGVYEQYF. The chain links TRBV19 to TRBJ2-7; 10 positions agree with TRBD2. CDR1 and CDR2 from the germline V gene are LNHDA and SQIVND (reference sequence). This CDR3 spans 15 amino acids. With 1 base clipped from V and 3 bases from J, the junction kept 3 bases outside the gene matches.

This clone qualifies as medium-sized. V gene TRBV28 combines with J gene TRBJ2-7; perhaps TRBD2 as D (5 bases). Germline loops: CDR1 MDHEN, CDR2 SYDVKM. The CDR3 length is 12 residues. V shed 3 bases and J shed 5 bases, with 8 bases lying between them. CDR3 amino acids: CASSLGVDEQYF. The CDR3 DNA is TGTGCCAGCAGTTTGGGAGTCGACGAGCAGTACTTC.

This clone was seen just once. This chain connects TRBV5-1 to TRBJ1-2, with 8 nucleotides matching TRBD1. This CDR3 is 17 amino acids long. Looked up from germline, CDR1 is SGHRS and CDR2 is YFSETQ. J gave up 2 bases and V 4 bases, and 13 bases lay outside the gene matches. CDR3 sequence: CASSLEGGTGLNYGYTF. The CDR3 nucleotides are TGCGCCAGCAGCCTGGAGGGGGGGACAGGCTTAAACTATGGCTACACCTTC.

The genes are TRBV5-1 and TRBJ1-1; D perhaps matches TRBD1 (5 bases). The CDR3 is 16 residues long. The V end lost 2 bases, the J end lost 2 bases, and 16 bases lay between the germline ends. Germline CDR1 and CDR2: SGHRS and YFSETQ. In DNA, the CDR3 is TGCGCCAGCAGCTTACAATACGGGACTACTAACACTGAAGCTTTCTTT. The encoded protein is CASSLQYGTTNTEAFF. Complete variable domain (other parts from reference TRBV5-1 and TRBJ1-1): KAGVTQTPRYLIKTRGQQVTLSCSPISGHRSVSWYQQTPGQGLQFLFEYFSETQRNKGNFPGRFSGRQFSNSRSEMNVSTLELGDSALYLCASSLQYGTTNTEAFFGQGTRLTVV.

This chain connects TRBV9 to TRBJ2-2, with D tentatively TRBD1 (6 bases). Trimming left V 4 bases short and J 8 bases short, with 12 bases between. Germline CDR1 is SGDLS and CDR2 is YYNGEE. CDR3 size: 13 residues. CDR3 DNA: TGTGCCAGCAGCCCGACAGGTGGAGGGGAGCTGTTTTTT. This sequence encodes CASSPTGGGELFF. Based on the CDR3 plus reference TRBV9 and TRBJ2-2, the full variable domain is DSGVTQTPKHLITATGQRVTLRCSPRSGDLSVYWYQQSLDQGLQFLIQYYNGEERAKGNILERFSAQQFPDLHSELNLSSLELGDSALYFCASSPTGGGELFFGEGSRLTVL.

DNA for the CDR3: TGTGCCAGCAGCCAGGGGACAGGGGGCTTCGAGCAGTACTTC. Amino acid sequence: CASSQGTGGFEQYF. The chain is built from TRBV7-6 and TRBJ2-7; 12 bases are a match to TRBD1. The V gene's germline CDR1 is SGHVS and CDR2 FNYEAQ. V gave up 5 bases and J gave up 6 bases; unmatched junction bases: 5. The CDR3 has 14 residues.

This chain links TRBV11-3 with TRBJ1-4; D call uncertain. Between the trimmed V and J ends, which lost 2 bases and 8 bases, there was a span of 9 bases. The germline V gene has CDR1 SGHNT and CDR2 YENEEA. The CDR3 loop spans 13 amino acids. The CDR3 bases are TGTGCCAGCAGCTTACCCCCTGAGGAAAAACTGTTTTTT. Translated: CASSLPPEEKLFF.

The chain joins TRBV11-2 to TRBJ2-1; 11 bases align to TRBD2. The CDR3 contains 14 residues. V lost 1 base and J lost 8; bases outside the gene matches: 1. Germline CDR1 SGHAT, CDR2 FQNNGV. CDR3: CASSLVAGGDEQFF. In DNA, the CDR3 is TGTGCCAGCAGCTTAGTAGCGGGAGGGGATGAGCAGTTCTTC.

The CDR3, as DNA: TGTGCCAGCAGTTACGACTACTCAATATACGAGCAGTACTTC. It yields the protein CASSYDYSIYEQYF. V and J are TRBV6-5 and TRBJ2-7; D possibly corresponds to TRBD2 (5 bases). The CDR3 extends over 14 amino acids. V was cut by 2 bases and J by 4 bases, with 12 bases left in between. The V gene's germline CDR1 is MNHEY and CDR2 SVGAGI.

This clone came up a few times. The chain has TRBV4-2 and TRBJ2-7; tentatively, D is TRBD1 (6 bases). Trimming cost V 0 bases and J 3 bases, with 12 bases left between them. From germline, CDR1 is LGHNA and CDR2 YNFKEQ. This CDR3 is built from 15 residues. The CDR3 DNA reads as TGTGCCAGCAGCCAAGAAGGGGGTAGCGACTACGAGCAGTACTTC. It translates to CASSQEGGSDYEQYF.

CDR3 loop: CATTQGTTNTGELFF. In DNA form, the CDR3 reads TGTGCCACCACACAGGGTACTACGAACACCGGGGAGCTGTTTTTT. The chain uses TRBV2 and TRBJ2-2; D may be TRBD1 (6 bases). Trimming took 10 bases from V and 0 from J, leaving 15 bases between them. From germline, CDR1 is SNHLY and CDR2 FYNNEI. This CDR3 has 15 residues.

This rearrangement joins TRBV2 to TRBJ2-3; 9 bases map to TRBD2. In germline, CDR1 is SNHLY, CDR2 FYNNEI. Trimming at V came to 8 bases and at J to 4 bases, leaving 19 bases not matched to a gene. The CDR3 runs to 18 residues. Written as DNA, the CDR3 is TGTGCCAGCCGGCGGGGGGGCGTCATGTTTATAGGTTCAGATACGCAGTATTTT. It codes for CASRRGGVMFIGSDTQYF.

CDR3 nucleotides: TGTGCCAGCAGCCCGTTGGGTGGACTGGCTCGGGGAGATACGCAGTATTTT. Translating it yields CASSPLGGLARGDTQYF. The J gene is TRBJ2-3, the V gene TRBV2, with D possibly matching TRBD2 (5 bases). V dropped 6 bases and J dropped 5 bases, with 24 bases sitting between them. The germline V gene encodes CDR1 SNHLY and CDR2 FYNNEI. The length of the CDR3 is 17 residues.

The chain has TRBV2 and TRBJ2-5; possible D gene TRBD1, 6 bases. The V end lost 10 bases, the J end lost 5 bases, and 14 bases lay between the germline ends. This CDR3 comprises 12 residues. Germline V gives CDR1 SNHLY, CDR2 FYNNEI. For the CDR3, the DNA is TGTGCCATAACCCAGGGGACGGAGACCCAGTACTTC. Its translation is CAITQGTETQYF.

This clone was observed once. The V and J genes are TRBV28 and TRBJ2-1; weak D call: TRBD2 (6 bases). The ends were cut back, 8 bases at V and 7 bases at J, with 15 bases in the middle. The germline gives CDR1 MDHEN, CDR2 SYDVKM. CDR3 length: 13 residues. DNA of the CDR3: TGTGCCAGCGGGGGGACTTTCGGGAATGAGCAGTTCTTC. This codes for CASGGTFGNEQFF.

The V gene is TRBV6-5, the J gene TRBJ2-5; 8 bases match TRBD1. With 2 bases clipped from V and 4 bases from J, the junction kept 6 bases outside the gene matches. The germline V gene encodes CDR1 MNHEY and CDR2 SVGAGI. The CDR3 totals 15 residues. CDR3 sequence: CASSYRQGMRETQYF. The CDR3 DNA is TGTGCCAGCAGTTACCGACAGGGGATGCGAGAGACCCAGTACTTC.